The following is a T cell receptor beta chain sequence with its context. Its specificity is not known. Method: immunoSEQ multiplex PCR; TCRdb's copy keeps in-frame clones and lacks some. The table lists approximately 590,000 clones, nearly 97% of them singletons. These data belong to a study of shared clonotypes between healthy human individuals. Looking at the study overall: Each donor contributed plates that comprised three CD4 naive, three CD4 memory, two CD8 naive and one CD8 memory. The study's findings and limits: Generation probabilities were higher for clonotypes shared across all four sorted-subset donors than for unshared ones. In several donors, approximately 5% of naive CD4 clonotypes appeared in common. Deeper or shallower sequencing was expected to change how clonotypes are shared among donors.

The ends were cut back, 5 bases at V and 3 bases at J, with 16 bases in the middle. Per germline, CDR1 MNHEY and CDR2 SMNVEV (reference sequence). The CDR3 spans 15 residues. As defined, naive CD8 cells were CD45RO-negative and positively selected for CCR7, with terminally differentiated effector memory CD45RA+ cells excluded. This chain joins TRBV27 and TRBJ1-2; no reliable D call. The TCR comes from a young woman in good health. Sequenced material: naive CD8+ T cells sorted from blood. The CDR3 loop is CASSPQPEAYYGYTF. The CDR3 DNA sequence: TGTGCCAGCAGTCCGCAGCCTGAGGCCTACTATGGCTACACCTTC.